Listed below are T cell receptor beta chains from one sample, sequenced in a study of blood T cells in healthy people across ages. TCRdb reprocessed the 5' RACE reads via MiXCR and lists one record per CDR3 protein. The sample lists about 830,000 distinct CDR3 sequences, roughly 60% occurring once. Sequenced input: blood. The source of these receptors is a man younger than 40 in good health. Both conserved end residues are part of each CDR3. D genes are given only for firm matches. Clone size is not always given. Where it is, it says once, few, many or a class for expanded clones.

j_call clone_size v_call d_call cdr3_nt cdr3_aa
TRBJ2-1 . TRBV7-9 TRBD2 TGTGCCAGCAGCCCCGTTGGGTCTGCGGGGGGAGATGAGCAGTTCTTC CASSPVGSAGGDEQFF
TRBJ1-2 . TRBV15 . TGTGCCACCAGCAGAGACTGGACAGACCGAAACTATGGCTACACCTTC CATSRDWTDRNYGYTF
TRBJ2-3 few TRBV20-1 TRBD2 TGCAGTGCTTGGACAACTAGCGGATACACAGATACGCAGTATTTT CSAWTTSGYTDTQYF
TRBJ1-2 few TRBV29-1 TRBD1 TGCAGCGTTATCTTCCGGGACAGGGTATTTTCTAGCTTCTATGGCTACACCTTC CSVIFRDRVFSSFYGYTF
TRBJ1-1 . TRBV6-6 . TGTGCCAGCACCACGGACAGTAGGAACACTGAAGCTTTCTTT CASTTDSRNTEAFF
TRBJ2-7 few TRBV28 . TGTGCCAGCGGTACAGGGTTACGCGAGCAGTACTTC CASGTGLREQYF
TRBJ2-7 few TRBV7-3 . TGTGCCAGCAGCTTAAGTGGGGGGAGCTCCTACGAGCAGTACTTC CASSLSGGSSYEQYF
TRBJ2-3 . TRBV18 . TGTGCCAGCTCACCAGTGGGAACCCCAGATACGCAGTATTTT CASSPVGTPDTQYF
TRBJ1-2 . TRBV20-1 . TGCAGTGCTAGTCGGGGCCTCGCTTATGGCTACACCTTC CSASRGLAYGYTF
TRBJ2-7 few TRBV27 . TGTGCCAGCAGTTTATCTCGCTCAGGCTACGAGCAGTACTTC CASSLSRSGYEQYF
TRBJ2-7 . TRBV13 . TGTGCCAGCAATCGGGTCTCCTACAATGAGCAGTACTTC CASNRVSYNEQYF
TRBJ1-6 . TRBV6-6 . TGTGCCAGCAGTTCCCTACCTAATTCACCCCTCCACTTT CASSSLPNSPLHF
TRBJ2-7 many TRBV7-2 . TGTGCCAGCAGCCCTAGGGGGGGATCCTACGAGCAGTACTTC CASSPRGGSYEQYF
TRBJ2-1 . TRBV11-2 TRBD1 TGTGCCAGCAGCCCATCTTTCGGGACAGGTAACAATGAGCAGTTCTTC CASSPSFGTGNNEQFF
TRBJ2-7 few TRBV20-1 . TGCAGTGCTAGTACCCAGGTAACCTACGAGCAGTACTTC CSASTQVTYEQYF
TRBJ2-1 . TRBV28 TRBD1 TGTGCCAGCAGGGAGAGTGGGGACAGCAATGAGCAGTTCTTC CASRESGDSNEQFF
TRBJ1-2 . TRBV4-2 . TGTGCCAGCAGCCAAAGAACCCCCGGGGAGGGAAAAGACTATGGCTACACCTTC CASSQRTPGEGKDYGYTF
TRBJ1-1 . TRBV28 . TGTGCCAGCAGTACCCCTTATGAACTGGCGAACACTGAAGCTTTCTTT CASSTPYELANTEAFF
TRBJ2-5 . TRBV12-5 . TGTGCTAGTGGTCTGAAAGAGACCCAGTACTTC CASGLKETQYF
TRBJ2-5 . TRBV29-1 . TGCAGCGTTGAGCACAGGCCGTACGAGACCCAGTACTTC CSVEHRPYETQYF
TRBJ2-3 few TRBV20-1 . TGCAGTACCCCGGGAGAGGCCAAACTGGATACGCAGTATTTT CSTPGEAKLDTQYF
TRBJ2-5 . TRBV4-2 . TGTGCCAGCAGCCAATACTGGGCCCAGGGCCAAGAGACCCAGTACTTC CASSQYWAQGQETQYF
TRBJ1-4 . TRBV5-1 . TGCGCCAGCAGCTTGGGTACTAGTGTGTCTGCAAATGAAAAACTGTTTTTT CASSLGTSVSANEKLFF
TRBJ1-2 . TRBV11-3 . TGTGCCAGCAGCTTAGATCCGACGACTCTCTATGGCTACACCTTC CASSLDPTTLYGYTF
TRBJ2-5 . TRBV18 TRBD1 TGTGCCAGCTCACATCCCTCCGGGACAGAGAAGACCCAGTACTTC CASSHPSGTEKTQYF
TRBJ2-1 . TRBV20-1 TRBD2 TGCAGTGCATTAAGCGGGAGAGGGTGGAATGAGCAGTTCTTC CSALSGRGWNEQFF
TRBJ2-7 once TRBV11-2 . TGTGCCAGCAGCTCCCGACTGGGCTCCTACGAGCAGTACTTC CASSSRLGSYEQYF
TRBJ1-5 . TRBV7-8 . TGTGCCAGCACCTTGGCCGGGGGATATAACCAGCCCCAGCATTTT CASTLAGGYNQPQHF
TRBJ2-3 . TRBV7-9 . TGTGCCAGCAGCCCAGTTGGGCCAGATACGCAGTATTTT CASSPVGPDTQYF
TRBJ1-1 few TRBV12-3/TRBV12-4 . TGTGCCAGCACACACCGCTGGGGAGCGAACACTGAAGCTTTCTTT CASTHRWGANTEAFF
TRBJ2-1 few TRBV7-2 . TGTGCCAGCAGCTGGTCAGCGGAGCAGTTCTTC CASSWSAEQFF
TRBJ2-1 few TRBV27 TRBD2 TGTGCCAGCAGTACCGGGACTAGCGGGTACAATGAGCAGTTCTTC CASSTGTSGYNEQFF
TRBJ2-6 few TRBV20-1 . TGCAGTGCTAGAGTTCAAGCAGCTGGGGCCAACGTCCTGACTTTC CSARVQAAGANVLTF
TRBJ2-1 . TRBV7-9 TRBD2 TGTGCCAGCAGCTTAGAGTGGGGGGGATCCTACAATGAGCAGTTCTTC CASSLEWGGSYNEQFF
TRBJ2-7 few TRBV6-6 . TGTGCCAGCAGTCAGTGGACTCGCCTATCCTACGAGCAGTACTTC CASSQWTRLSYEQYF
TRBJ2-7 few TRBV7-9 . TGTGCCAGCAGCGGGCAGGGGTTGGACTACGAGCAGTACTTC CASSGQGLDYEQYF
TRBJ2-1 few TRBV4-3 . TGCGCCAGCAGCCAAGACCTTGGCGACAGATACAATGAGCAGTTCTTC CASSQDLGDRYNEQFF
TRBJ2-3 . TRBV3-1 . TGTGCCAGCAGCCAAGACTTCTACAGCACGCAGTATTTT CASSQDFYSTQYF
TRBJ1-2 few TRBV20-1 . TGCAGTGCTAGAGCTACGCTATTCTATGGCTACACCTTC CSARATLFYGYTF
TRBJ2-7 . TRBV3-1 . TGTGCCAGCAGCCCCCGGTTGGGGGGCGAGCAGTACTTC CASSPRLGGEQYF
TRBJ2-5 many TRBV14 TRBD1 TGTGCCAGCAGCCGGGACAGGGCTGAGACCCAGTACTTC CASSRDRAETQYF
TRBJ2-2 . TRBV29-1 . TGCAGCGTTGAAGGATCCGGGGAGCTGTTTTTT CSVEGSGELFF
TRBJ1-2 once TRBV11-2 . TGTGCCAGCAGCATCGGGGGGAGGGGCGCCTATGGCTACACCTTC CASSIGGRGAYGYTF
TRBJ2-1 . TRBV3-1 TRBD2 TGTGCCAGCAGCCTTCCCGAGACTAGCCGGCGGTACAATGAGCAGTTCTTC CASSLPETSRRYNEQFF
TRBJ1-1 . TRBV15 . TGTGCCACCAGCACCACGTCGGACACTGAAGCTTTCTTT CATSTTSDTEAFF
TRBJ2-5 . TRBV2 . TGTGCCAGCAACATCCGAGAGACCCAGTACTTC CASNIRETQYF
TRBJ2-3 once TRBV12-3/TRBV12-4 . TGTGCCAGCAGTTTAGCGATTCGCACAGATACGCAGTATTTT CASSLAIRTDTQYF
TRBJ2-1 few TRBV12-3/TRBV12-4 . TGTGCCAGCAGTTTACAAGCTGGTGAGCAGTTCTTC CASSLQAGEQFF
TRBJ2-1 . TRBV13 TRBD2 TGTGCCAGCAGCCCGGGAATATTAGCGGGAGGTTTTTACAATGAGCAGTTCTTC CASSPGILAGGFYNEQFF
TRBJ2-5 few TRBV7-2 TRBD2 TGTGCCAGCAGCTTGTTAGCGGGACTCCAAGAGACCCAGTACTTC CASSLLAGLQETQYF
TRBJ1-5 few TRBV4-3 . TGCGCCAGCAGCCAAGATAGGGATTGGAACGCGAATCAGCCCCAGCATTTT CASSQDRDWNANQPQHF
TRBJ1-6 . TRBV7-9 . TGTGCCAGCAGCAAGCGCCAGGGGAATGATTCACCCCTCCACTTT CASSKRQGNDSPLHF
TRBJ2-4 . TRBV28 . TGTGCCAGCAGCCGCGGGGATGAGGCGCAGTACTTC CASSRGDEAQYF